The text below deals with one T cell receptor beta chain. The antigen is unknown. These data originate in a study of OX40 agonist ivuxolimab in advanced cancers. Study background: Participants averaged about 60 years of age (range about 23 to 80) and were around 83% male. Whole-study findings and limits: On average, CD8+ T cells showed a greater number of expanded clones than CD4+. With doses of 0.1-3.0 mg/kg, partial responders showed among the lowest clonal expansion.

Sequencing used immunoSEQ multiplex PCR; TCRdb keeps in-frame clones, though not all of them. The sample holds about 90,000 clones, roughly 90% seen once. V lost 6 bases to trimming and J lost 0 bases; unmatched junction nucleotides: 5. CDR3 length equals 15 residues. In germline, CDR1 is MNHEY, CDR2 SMNVEV (reference sequence). The receptor comes from an adult with an advanced solid tumor such as melanoma, head and neck, liver or kidney cancer. The sample consisted of CD4+ or CD8+ T cells sorted from blood, taken in a trial of the OX40 agonist ivuxolimab. This rearrangement joins TRBV27 to TRBJ1-1; 9 bases agree with TRBD1. CDR3 sequence: CASSSWTGVNTEAFF. The CDR3 DNA reads as TGTGCCAGCAGCTCTTGGACAGGGGTGAACACTGAAGCTTTCTTT.